A selection of T cell receptor beta chains follows, all from one sample in a study of cytomegalovirus exposure and HLA in healthy donors. Here immunoSEQ multiplex PCR was the method, and the copy in TCRdb shows in-frame clones only, minus some. The sample contains approximately 100,000 clones, less than 85% of which appear only once. The sequenced sample consisted of PBMCs. The receptors originated from a man in his forties or fifties in good health and CMV-seropositive. Each CDR3 is given with its conserved first and last residue. A D gene is named only where the DNA matches it firmly. Clone size is stated in some rows and not others, as once, few, many or a class when expanded.

>TRBV11-3|TRBJ2-6|.|once
TGTGCCAGCAGCTTAGCGCAGGGAATCCCCCCAGGGGCCAACGTCCTGACTTTC
CASSLAQGIPPGANVLTF
>TRBV27|TRBJ1-2|.|.
TGTGCCGGACGGCGGGCAGGGGCCTTCTATGGCTACACCTTC
CAGRRAGAFYGYTF
>TRBV7-9|TRBJ1-2|TRBD1|.
TGTGCCAGCAGCTTAGGACAGGGGGGCTATGGCTACACCTTC
CASSLGQGGYGYTF
>TRBV10-2|TRBJ2-5|TRBD2|.
TGCGCCAGCAGTACTAGCGGGAGCCCCCAAGAGACCCAGTACTTC
CASSTSGSPQETQYF
>TRBV5-8|TRBJ1-6|.|.
TGTGCCAGCAGCTTGGCCGACAGAAGTTATTCACCCCTCCACTTT
CASSLADRSYSPLHF
>TRBV7-2|TRBJ2-7|.|.
TGTGCCAGCAGCAGCCAAGAGTACGAGCAGTACTTC
CASSSQEYEQYF
>TRBV7-9|TRBJ1-4|TRBD1|.
TGTGCCAGCAGCTTACGCGGGACAGGGGCGACTAATGAAAAACTGTTTTTT
CASSLRGTGATNEKLFF
>TRBV9|TRBJ2-3|TRBD2|.
TGTGCCAGCAGCGTTAGCGGGAGGGCCGGTGGAGATACGCAGTATTTT
CASSVSGRAGGDTQYF
>TRBV19|TRBJ2-2|TRBD1|.
TGTGCCAGTAGTAGGGACAGGGTAGGAAGGGAGCTGTTTTTT
CASSRDRVGRELFF
>TRBV23-1|TRBJ2-2|.|.
TGCGCCAGCAGTCAGAGGGGACAGAACACCGGGGAGCTGTTTTTT
CASSQRGQNTGELFF
>TRBV7-3|TRBJ1-2|.|.
TGTGCCAGCAGCTTACAGGGTAACAATGGCTACACCTTC
CASSLQGNNGYTF
>TRBV5-8|TRBJ1-6|TRBD1|.
TGTGCCAGCAGCTTGATAAGCCAGGGGGGCTCACCCCTCCACTTT
CASSLISQGGSPLHF
>TRBV9|TRBJ2-1|TRBD2|.
TGTGCCAGCAGCGTAGATGGGCTGTTAGCGGGGTACAATGAGCAGTTCTTC
CASSVDGLLAGYNEQFF
>TRBV30|TRBJ2-3|.|.
TGTGCCTGCACCACTAGCCTCCTTAGCACAGATACGCAGTATTTT
CACTTSLLSTDTQYF
>TRBV28|TRBJ2-7|.|.
TGTGCCAGCAGTCCGCCCTTACAGGGCTCCTACGAGCAGTACTTC
CASSPPLQGSYEQYF
>TRBV27|TRBJ1-2|TRBD1|.
TGTGCCAGCAGTTTAAAATCCGGGACAGGCTACTATGGCTACACCTTC
CASSLKSGTGYYGYTF
>TRBV9|TRBJ1-1|.|.
TGTGCCAGCAGCGTGGGCGGGGGTGCCACTGAAGCTTTCTTT
CASSVGGGATEAFF
>TRBV6-6|TRBJ2-1|TRBD2|.
TGTGCCAGCAGTTACTCGTTGGGGGAGGGGTTGGAGCAGTTCTTC
CASSYSLGEGLEQFF
>TRBV4-1|TRBJ1-1|.|.
TGCGCCAGCAGCCACGGAGCCGCGGGATCTCAGGCTGAAGCTTTCTTT
CASSHGAAGSQAEAFF
>TRBV7-9|TRBJ2-3|.|.
TGTGCCAGCAGCTCCCTTAGCGGCATGGTAACAGATACGCAGTATTTT
CASSSLSGMVTDTQYF
>TRBV18|TRBJ2-5|.|.
TGTGCCAGCTCCTCCGGACAAGAAGAGACCCAGTACTTC
CASSSGQEETQYF
>TRBV19|TRBJ2-5|.|.
TGTGCCAGTAGTACGACGGGTAACCAAGAGACCCAGTACTTC
CASSTTGNQETQYF
>TRBV14|TRBJ1-1|.|few
TGTGCCAGCAGCCAAAATATGAACACTGAAGCTTTCTTT
CASSQNMNTEAFF
>TRBV7-3|TRBJ2-1|TRBD2|.
TGTGCCAGCAGCTTAGCGGGGGGGCAGGATGAGCAGTTCTTC
CASSLAGGQDEQFF
>TRBV12-5|TRBJ1-1|.|.
TGTGCTAGTGGTTTGGTACGACAGAAGAACACTGAAGCTTTCTTT
CASGLVRQKNTEAFF
>TRBV21-1|TRBJ2-7|.|few
TGTGCCAGCAGCGCTTGGAGGCTTTTGGGACAGTTTACTGCTGAGCAGTACTTC
CASSAWRLLGQFTAEQYF
>TRBV18|TRBJ2-7|TRBD1|.
TGTGCCAGCTCACTCAAACAGGGGGGCGAGCAGTACTTC
CASSLKQGGEQYF
>TRBV29-1|TRBJ2-7|TRBD2|.
TGCAGCGCCTGGGGACTAGCAGGCCACGAGCAGTACTTC
CSAWGLAGHEQYF
>TRBV9|TRBJ2-7|TRBD2|once
TGTGCCAGCAGCTCAGGACTAGCGGGAGGAGGCTACGAGCAGTACTTC
CASSSGLAGGGYEQYF
>TRBV13|TRBJ2-1|.|.
TGTGCCAGCCTCCGGATTAGCGGACACAATGAGCAGTTCTTC
CASLRISGHNEQFF
>TRBV5-4|TRBJ1-1|.|few
TGTGCCAGCAGCTATCCAGGGCAGGGTGAAGCTTTCTTT
CASSYPGQGEAFF
>TRBV28|TRBJ1-6|TRBD1|.
TGTGCCAGCAGTCCGCTCCGGGACAGTTCACCCCTCCACTTT
CASSPLRDSSPLHF
>TRBV9|TRBJ2-7|TRBD2|once
TGTGCCAGCAGCGTTTCCGGACTAGCTTCCAACGAGCAGTACTTC
CASSVSGLASNEQYF
>TRBV5-1|TRBJ1-1|.|.
TGCGCCAGCAGCGGGGGCCGAATGAACACTGAAGCTTTCTTT
CASSGGRMNTEAFF
>TRBV7-9|TRBJ2-5|.|.
TGTGCCAGCAGCTTAGTGCTAGGCCAAGAGACCCAGTACTTC
CASSLVLGQETQYF
>TRBV5-1|TRBJ2-7|.|.
TGCGCCAGCAGCTCTGGCGGTTTGGGGCCCTACGAGCAGTACTTC
CASSSGGLGPYEQYF
>TRBV15|TRBJ2-3|.|.
TGTGCCACCAGCAGAGAGACAGTATCCACAGATACGCAGTATTTT
CATSRETVSTDTQYF
>TRBV5-1|TRBJ1-4|.|.
TGCGCCAGCAGCTTGGGGCAGGGCAGCGAAAAACTGTTTTTT
CASSLGQGSEKLFF
>TRBV7-9|TRBJ2-1|TRBD2|.
TGTGCCAGCAGGCCGCGGGGGGGCATATACAATGAGCAGTTCTTC
CASRPRGGIYNEQFF
>TRBV7-6|TRBJ2-5|.|few
TGTGCCAGCAGCCGGGGGACTCTCCAAGAGACCCAGTACTTC
CASSRGTLQETQYF
>TRBV29-1|TRBJ1-4|TRBD1|.
TGCAGCGCTAGGGACAGGCTGGGGGAAAAACTGTTTTTT
CSARDRLGEKLFF
>TRBV14|TRBJ2-1|.|.
TGTGCCAGCAGCCAACACAGGTACAATGAGCAGTTCTTC
CASSQHRYNEQFF